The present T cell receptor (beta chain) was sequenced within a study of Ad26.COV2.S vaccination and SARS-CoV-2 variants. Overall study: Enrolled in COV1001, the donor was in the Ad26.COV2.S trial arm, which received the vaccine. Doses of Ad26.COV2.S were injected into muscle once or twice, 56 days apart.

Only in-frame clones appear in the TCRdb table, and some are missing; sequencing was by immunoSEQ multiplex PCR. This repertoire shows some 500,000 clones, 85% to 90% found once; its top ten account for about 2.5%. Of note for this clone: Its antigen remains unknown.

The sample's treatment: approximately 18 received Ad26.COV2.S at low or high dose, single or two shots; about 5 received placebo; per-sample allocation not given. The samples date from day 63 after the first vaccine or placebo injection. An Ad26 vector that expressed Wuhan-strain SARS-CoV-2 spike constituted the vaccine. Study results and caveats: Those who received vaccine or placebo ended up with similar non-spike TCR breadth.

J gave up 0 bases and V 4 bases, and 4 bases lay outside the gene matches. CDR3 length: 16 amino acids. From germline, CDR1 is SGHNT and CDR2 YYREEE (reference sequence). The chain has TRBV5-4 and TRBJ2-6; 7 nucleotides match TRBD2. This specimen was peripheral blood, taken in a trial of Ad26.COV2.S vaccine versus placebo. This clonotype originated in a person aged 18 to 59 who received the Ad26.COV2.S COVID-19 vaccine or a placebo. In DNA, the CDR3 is TGTGCCAGCAGCGCGGGAGCGCACTCTGGGGCCAACGTCCTGACTTTC. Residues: CASSAGAHSGANVLTF.